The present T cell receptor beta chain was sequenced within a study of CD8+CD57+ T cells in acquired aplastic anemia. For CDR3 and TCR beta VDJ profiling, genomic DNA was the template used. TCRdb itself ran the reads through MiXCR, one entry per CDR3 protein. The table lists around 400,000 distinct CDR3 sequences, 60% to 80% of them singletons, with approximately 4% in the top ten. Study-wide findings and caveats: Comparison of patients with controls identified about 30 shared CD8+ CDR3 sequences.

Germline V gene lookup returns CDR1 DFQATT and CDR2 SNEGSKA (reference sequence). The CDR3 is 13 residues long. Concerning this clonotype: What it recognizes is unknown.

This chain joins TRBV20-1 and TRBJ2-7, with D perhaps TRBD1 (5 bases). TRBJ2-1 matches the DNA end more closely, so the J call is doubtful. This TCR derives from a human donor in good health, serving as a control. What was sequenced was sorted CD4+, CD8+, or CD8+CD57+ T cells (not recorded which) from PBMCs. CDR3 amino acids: CSASSQGMYEQFF. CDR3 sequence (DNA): TGCAGTGCTAGCTCCCAGGGAATGTACGAGCAGTTCTTC.